The TCR beta chain under discussion was sequenced for a study of blood T cell repertoires in COVID-19. Turning to the study itself: From T cells, B-cell-depleted T cells, or PBMCs came the material, which was cDNA or gDNA.

The table came from immunoSEQ multiplex PCR; TCRdb's copy has only in-frame clones and leaves some out. The sample has under 200,000 clones, roughly 85% seen once; the top ten hold roughly 8.6%. The source material was peripheral blood. This TCR derives from a man aged 60 to 75 with acute or convalescent COVID-19.

CDR3 sequence: CASSVGNSYNSPLHF. In DNA, the CDR3 is TGTGCCAGCAGCGTAGGTAACTCCTATAATTCACCCCTCCACTTT. The rearrangement links TRBV9 to TRBJ1-6; unclear D gene. Germline CDR1 reads SGDLS; CDR2 reads YYNGEE. V lost 0 bases, J lost 0 bases, and 4 bases lay in between. The CDR3 is 15 residues long.